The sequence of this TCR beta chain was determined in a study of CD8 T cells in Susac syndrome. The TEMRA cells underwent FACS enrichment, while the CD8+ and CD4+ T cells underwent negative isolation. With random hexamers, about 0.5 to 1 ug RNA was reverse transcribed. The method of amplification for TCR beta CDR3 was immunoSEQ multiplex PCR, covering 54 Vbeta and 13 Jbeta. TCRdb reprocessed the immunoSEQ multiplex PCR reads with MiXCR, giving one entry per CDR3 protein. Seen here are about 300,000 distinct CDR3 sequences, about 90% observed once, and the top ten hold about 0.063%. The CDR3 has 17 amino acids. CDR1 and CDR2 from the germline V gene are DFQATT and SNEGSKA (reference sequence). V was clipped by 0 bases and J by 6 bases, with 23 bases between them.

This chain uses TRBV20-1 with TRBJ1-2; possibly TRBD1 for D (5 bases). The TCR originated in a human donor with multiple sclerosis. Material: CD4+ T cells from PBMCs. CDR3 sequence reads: CSARDGSRPSGPHGYTF. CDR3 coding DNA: TGCAGTGCTAGAGATGGGTCACGTCCCTCGGGGCCCCATGGCTACACCTTC.